This T cell receptor beta chain originates from a study of blood T cell repertoires in COVID-19. Looking at the study overall: There were acute and convalescent COVID-19 samples, and they came from the United States, Italy and Spain. The cDNA or gDNA used as material had been derived from T cells, B-cell-depleted T cells, or PBMCs.

Original processing notes: The assay estimated nucleated cells by amplifying reference gene primers. The method was immunoSEQ multiplex PCR; TCRdb's version includes in-frame clones alone and lacks a portion of them. Clone size and the V and J calls come from that table; the DNA yielded D and trimming. The data show some 150,000 clones, about 90% seen once. The CDR3 consists of 15 residues. With 0 bases clipped from V and 3 bases from J, the junction kept 6 bases outside the gene matches. Germline values: CDR1 SGHDT, CDR2 YYEEEE. The sequence came from a man aged 45-65 years with acute or convalescent COVID-19. The sequencing sample was made of peripheral blood. The gene calls are TRBV5-6 and TRBJ2-7, with 7 positions matching TRBD2. In nucleotides, the CDR3 is TGTGCCAGCAGCTTGGGTGGGAGGGACGTCTACGAGCAGTACTTC. Translating gives CASSLGGRDVYEQYF.